This T cell receptor (beta chain) was sequenced in a study of blood T cell repertoires in COVID-19. Germline V CDR1 and CDR2: GTSNPN, SVGIG (reference sequence). The V end was cut by 2 bases, the J end by 4 bases, with 17 bases between. CDR3 length equals 15 residues. Clones were read by immunoSEQ multiplex PCR, and TCRdb kept only the in-frame ones, dropping some. The sample includes about 130,000 clones, 79% of them seen just once. The clonotype was recovered from a man aged 40-49 years with active or convalescent COVID-19. This rearrangement joins TRBV30 to TRBJ1-1; D unclear. Sequenced input: peripheral blood. Written as DNA, the CDR3 is TGTGCCTGGAGTACCACGTCTACTAGTCGCACTGAAGCTTTCTTT. Translating gives CAWSTTSTSRTEAFF.